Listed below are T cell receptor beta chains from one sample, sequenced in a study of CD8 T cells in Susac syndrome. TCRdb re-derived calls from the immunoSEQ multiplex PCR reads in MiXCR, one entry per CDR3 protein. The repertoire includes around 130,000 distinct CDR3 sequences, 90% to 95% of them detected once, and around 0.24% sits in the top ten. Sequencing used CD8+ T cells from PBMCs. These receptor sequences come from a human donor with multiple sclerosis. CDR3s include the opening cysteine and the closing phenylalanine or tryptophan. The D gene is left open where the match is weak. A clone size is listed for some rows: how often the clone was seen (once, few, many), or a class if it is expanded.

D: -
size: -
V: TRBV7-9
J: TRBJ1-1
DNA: TGTGCCAGCAGCGAATGGACAGCGAACACTGAAGCTTTCTTT
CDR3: CASSEWTANTEAFF

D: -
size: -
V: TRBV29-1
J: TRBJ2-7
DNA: TGCAGCGCCTGGGAACTTGGGGAGCAGTACTTC
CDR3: CSAWELGEQYF

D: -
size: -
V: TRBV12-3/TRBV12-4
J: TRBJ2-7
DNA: TGTGCCAGCAGTTCCCGGGCCGATTACGAGCAGTACTTC
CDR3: CASSSRADYEQYF

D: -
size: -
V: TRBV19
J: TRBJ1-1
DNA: TGTGCCAGTTGGGGGGTCAACACTGAAGCTTTCTTT
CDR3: CASWGVNTEAFF

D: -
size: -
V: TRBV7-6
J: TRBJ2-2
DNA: TGTGCCAGCAGCTTATACCTGGACGGGGTTCTCTCCGGGGAGCTGTTTTTT
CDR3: CASSLYLDGVLSGELFF

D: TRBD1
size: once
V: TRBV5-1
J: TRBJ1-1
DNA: TGCGCCTGTCAACAGGGGGTCGAGAACACTGAAGCTTTCTTT
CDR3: CACQQGVENTEAFF

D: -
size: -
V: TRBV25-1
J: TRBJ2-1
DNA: TGTGCCAGTCGAGGGGGGGGTCTCTACAATGAGCAGTTCTTC
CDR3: CASRGGGLYNEQFF

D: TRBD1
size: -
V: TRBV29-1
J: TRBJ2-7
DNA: TGCAGCGTTCTCGGGACAGGGAGCTCCTACGAGCAGTACTTC
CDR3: CSVLGTGSSYEQYF

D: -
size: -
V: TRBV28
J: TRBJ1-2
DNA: TGTGCCAGCAGCACTCAGGGAAGTTATGGCTACACCTTC
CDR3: CASSTQGSYGYTF

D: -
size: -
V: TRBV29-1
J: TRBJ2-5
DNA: TGCAGCGTTGAAGATCAGAGGGCTGGGGTGGAGGAGACCCAGTACTTC
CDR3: CSVEDQRAGVEETQYF

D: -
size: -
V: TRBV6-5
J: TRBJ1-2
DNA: TGTGCCAGCAGTGGCTCGTGGATCTATGGCTACACCTTC
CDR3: CASSGSWIYGYTF

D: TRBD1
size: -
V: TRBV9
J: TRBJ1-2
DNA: TGTGCCAGCAGCCCCGGGACAGGGGCTTCAGCTAACTATGGCTACACCTTC
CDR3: CASSPGTGASANYGYTF

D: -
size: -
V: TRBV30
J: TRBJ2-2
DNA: TGTGCCTGGAGTCCGAGCGGGGAGCTGTTTTTT
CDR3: CAWSPSGELFF

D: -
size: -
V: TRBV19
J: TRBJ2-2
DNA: TGTGCCAGTAGTATAGTATCTTGGGGAGCCGGGGAGCTGTTTTTT
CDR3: CASSIVSWGAGELFF

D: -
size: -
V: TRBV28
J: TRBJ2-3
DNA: TGTGCCAGCAGTTTACTACTGGATGGGCTTGGTACGCAGTATTTT
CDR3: CASSLLLDGLGTQYF

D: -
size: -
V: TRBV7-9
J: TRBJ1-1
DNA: TGTGCCAGCAGCCAGCTCACGAACACTGAAGCTTTCTTT
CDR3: CASSQLTNTEAFF

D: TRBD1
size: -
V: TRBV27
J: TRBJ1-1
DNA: TGTGCCAGCAGTGACGGACAGGGGGTCACTGAAGCTTTCTTT
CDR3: CASSDGQGVTEAFF

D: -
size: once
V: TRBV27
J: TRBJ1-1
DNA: TGTGCCAGCACCCCTTTCCCCGGGACTGAAGCTTTCTTT
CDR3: CASTPFPGTEAFF

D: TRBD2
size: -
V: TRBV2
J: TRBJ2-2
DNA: TGTGCCAGAGGGACTAGCGGGAACACCGGGGAGCTGTTTTTT
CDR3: CARGTSGNTGELFF

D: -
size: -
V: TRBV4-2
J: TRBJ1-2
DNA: TGTGCCAGCAGCCAAGACGACAGCTTATTGGCTAACTATGGCTACACCTTC
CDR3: CASSQDDSLLANYGYTF

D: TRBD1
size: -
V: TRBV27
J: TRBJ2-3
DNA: TGTGCCAGCAGTTTATCTACAGGGGGCATAGATACGCAGTATTTT
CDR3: CASSLSTGGIDTQYF

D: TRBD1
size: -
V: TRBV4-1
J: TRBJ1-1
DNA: TGCGCCAGCAGCCATTCGACAGGGGAAAACACTGAAGCTTTCTTT
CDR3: CASSHSTGENTEAFF

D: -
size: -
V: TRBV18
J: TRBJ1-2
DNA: TGTGCCAGCTCACCGAAAGGAGGAGACTATGGCTACACCTTC
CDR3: CASSPKGGDYGYTF

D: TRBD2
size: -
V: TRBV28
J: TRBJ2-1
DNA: TGTGCCAGCAGTGAAGCTAGCGGCAGCTCCTACAATGAGCAGTTCTTC
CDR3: CASSEASGSSYNEQFF

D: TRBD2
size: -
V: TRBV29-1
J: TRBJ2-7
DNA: TGCAGCGCCAGTAGCGGGAGTTCCTCCTACGAGCAGTACTTC
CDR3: CSASSGSSSYEQYF

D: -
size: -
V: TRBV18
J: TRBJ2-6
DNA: TGTGCCAGCTCACCTATGACGGCCAGCGGAACTGGGGCCAACGTCCTGACTTTC
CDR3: CASSPMTASGTGANVLTF

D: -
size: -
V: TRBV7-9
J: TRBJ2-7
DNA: TGTGCCAGCAGGTCCCGACAGGATGGTTCCTACGAGCAGTACTTC
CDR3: CASRSRQDGSYEQYF

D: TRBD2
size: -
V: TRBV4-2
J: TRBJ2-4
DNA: TGTGCCAGCAGCCAAGATAGGTTCGGGAGGGAGGGTTTAGCCAAAAACATTCAGTACTTC
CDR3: CASSQDRFGREGLAKNIQYF

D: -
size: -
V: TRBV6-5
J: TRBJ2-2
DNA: TGTGCCAGCAGTTTCCGCTGGATGAACACCGGGGAGCTGTTTTTT
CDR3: CASSFRWMNTGELFF

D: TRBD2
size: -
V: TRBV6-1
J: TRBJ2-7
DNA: TGTGCCAGCAGTGTCGGGACTAGCGGGAGATACGAGCAGTACTTC
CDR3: CASSVGTSGRYEQYF

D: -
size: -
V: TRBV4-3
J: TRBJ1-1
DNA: TGCGCCAGCAGCCAAGAAGGCGTGACTGAAGCTTTCTTT
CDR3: CASSQEGVTEAFF

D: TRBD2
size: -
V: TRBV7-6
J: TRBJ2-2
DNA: TGTGCCAGCAGACGGCTAGCGGGAGAGACCGGGGAGCTGTTTTTT
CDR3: CASRRLAGETGELFF

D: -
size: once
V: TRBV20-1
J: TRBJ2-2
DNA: TGCAGTGCTAAGGACGAGGACACCGGGGAGCTGTTTTTT
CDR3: CSAKDEDTGELFF

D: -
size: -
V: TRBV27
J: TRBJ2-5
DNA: TGTGCCAGCAGTTTACTCTGGGGCGCAGAGACCCAGTACTTC
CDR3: CASSLLWGAETQYF

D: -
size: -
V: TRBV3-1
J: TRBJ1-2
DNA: TGTGCCAGCAGCAAAGTTGGGACATCCTATGGCTACACCTTC
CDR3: CASSKVGTSYGYTF

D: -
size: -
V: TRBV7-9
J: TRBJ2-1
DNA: TGTGCCAGCAGCACCTCGGGAGTTGGAGAGCAGTTCTTC
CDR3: CASSTSGVGEQFF

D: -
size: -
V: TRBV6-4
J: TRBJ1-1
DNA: TGTGCCAGCAGTCCCCCCGGGACACCAAGGGCTTTCTTT
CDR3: CASSPPGTPRAFF

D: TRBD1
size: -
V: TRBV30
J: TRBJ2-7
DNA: TGTGCCTCCGGGGACAGTGACTACGAGCAGTACTTC
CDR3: CASGDSDYEQYF

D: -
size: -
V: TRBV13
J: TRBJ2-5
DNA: TGTGCCAGCAGCGACAATCTGAAAGAGACCCAGTACTTC
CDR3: CASSDNLKETQYF

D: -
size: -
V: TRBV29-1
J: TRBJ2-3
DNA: TGCAGCGTTGAACAGGGTGTCACAGATACGCAGTATTTT
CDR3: CSVEQGVTDTQYF

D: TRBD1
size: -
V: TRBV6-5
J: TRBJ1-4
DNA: TGTGCCAGCAGTTACGTCCGGGACAGATATTCGACTAATGAAAAACTGTTTTTT
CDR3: CASSYVRDRYSTNEKLFF

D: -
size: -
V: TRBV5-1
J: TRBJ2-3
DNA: TGCGCCAGCAGCTTGGCCCCAGTGGCAGGGATTGATGGGGATACGCAGTATTTT
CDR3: CASSLAPVAGIDGDTQYF

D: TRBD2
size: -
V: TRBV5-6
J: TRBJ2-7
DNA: TGTGCCAGCAGCTTGGAACTAGCGGGGTGGGGCGAGCAGTACTTC
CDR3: CASSLELAGWGEQYF

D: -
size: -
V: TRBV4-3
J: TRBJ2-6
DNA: TGCGCCAGCAGCCAGGCGGGACTCACCAACTCTGGGGCCAACGTCCTGACTTTC
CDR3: CASSQAGLTNSGANVLTF

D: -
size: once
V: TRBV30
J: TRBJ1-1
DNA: TGTGCCTGGAGTGTAGAGGGGGGTGAAGCTTTCTTT
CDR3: CAWSVEGGEAFF

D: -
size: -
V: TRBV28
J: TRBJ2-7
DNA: TGTGCCACCACATTGGGGGGACCCTCCTACGAGCAGTACTTC
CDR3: CATTLGGPSYEQYF

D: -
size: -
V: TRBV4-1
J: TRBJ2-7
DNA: TGCGCCAGCAGCCAAGTTCAGGATTCCTACGAGCAGTACTTC
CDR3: CASSQVQDSYEQYF